The 17 T cell receptor beta chains presented below share a single source sample, sequenced in a study of OX40 agonist ivuxolimab in advanced cancers. Assay used: immunoSEQ multiplex PCR; TCRdb lists only in-frame clones, some missing. The sample has roughly 61,000 clones, approximately 86% seen once; the top ten hold roughly 0.5%. The sample consisted of CD4+ or CD8+ T cells sorted from blood, taken in a trial of the OX40 agonist ivuxolimab. Every receptor here comes from an adult with an advanced solid tumor such as melanoma, head and neck, liver or kidney cancer.

This clone was detected a few times. This chain connects TRBV5-1 to TRBJ1-1, with 7 bases that match TRBD1. The V and J ends lost 7 bases and 4 bases, in that order; junction bases with no gene match: 1. Germline V gives CDR1 SGHRS, CDR2 YFSETQ. This CDR3 is built from 11 residues. This chain's CDR3 is CASRDSTEAFF. The DNA of the CDR3 is TGCGCCAGCCGGGACAGCACTGAAGCTTTCTTT.

This clone was detected only a few times. The gene calls are TRBV2 and TRBJ2-1; 10 bases fit TRBD2. After removal of 5 bases from V and 5 bases from J, the junction contained 6 bases not matched to a gene. The CDR3 is 15 amino acids. Germline-derived CDR1 and CDR2 are SNHLY and FYNNEI. In DNA, the CDR3 is TGTGCCAGCAGTAAGACTAGCGGGTCTAACAATGAGCAGTTCTTC. Its protein product is CASSKTSGSNNEQFF. The full variable domain, with the rest looked up from reference TRBV2 and TRBJ2-1, is EPEVTQTPSHQVTQMGQEVILRCVPISNHLYFYWYRQILGQKVEFLVSFYNNEISEKSEIFDDQFSVERPDGSNFTLKIRSTKLEDSAMYFCASSKTSGSNNEQFFGPGTRLTVL.

This clone came up once. This chain uses TRBV19 with TRBJ1-5; 9 bases fit TRBD1. The CDR3 runs to 15 residues. Germline lookup yields CDR1 LNHDA and CDR2 SQIVND (reference sequence). With 4 bases clipped from V and 6 bases from J, the junction kept 7 bases outside the gene matches. CDR3 amino acids: CASSTGQGNRQPQHF. CDR3 sequence (DNA): TGTGCCAGTAGTACGGGACAGGGTAATCGTCAGCCCCAGCATTTT. The entire variable domain, with the rest obtained from reference TRBV19 and TRBJ1-5, is as follows: DGGITQSPKYLFRKEGQNVTLSCEQNLNHDAMYWYRQDPGQGLRLIYYSQIVNDFQKGDIAEGYSVSREKKESFPLTVTSAQKNPTAFYLCASSTGQGNRQPQHFGDGTRLSIL.

J is TRBJ2-1 and V is TRBV9; 11 nucleotides line up with TRBD2. The ends lost 0 bases at V and 5 bases at J; junction bases unmatched: 7. Germline CDR1 is SGDLS and CDR2 is YYNGEE. The CDR3 is 17 residues long. The CDR3, as DNA: TGTGCCAGCAGCGTAGGTATAAGTAGCGGGGGGGACAATGAGCAGTTCTTC. This sequence encodes CASSVGISSGGDNEQFF.

The CDR3 reads CASRLTGNEQFF. The CDR3 DNA reads TGTGCCAGCAGACTTACAGGGAATGAGCAGTTCTTC. V gene TRBV7-2 combines with J gene TRBJ2-1, with D perhaps matching TRBD1 (6 bases). Germline assignment: CDR1 SGHTA and CDR2 FQGNSA. The CDR3 has 12 residues. Between the trimmed V and J ends, which lost 6 bases and 7 bases, there was a span of 10 bases.

CDR3: CASSLAGSGGGHGYTF. CDR3 sequence (DNA): TGTGCCAGCAGCTTAGCCGGTTCTGGCGGGGGGCATGGCTACACCTTC. The chain uses TRBV7-2 and TRBJ1-2; a weak D match, TRBD1 (6 bases). CDR3 length equals 16 residues. Germline CDR1 and CDR2: SGHTA and FQGNSA. V was trimmed by 0 bases and J by 6 bases, leaving 17 bases between them.

The rearrangement uses TRBV13 and TRBJ2-1, with 12 bases identical to TRBD2. With 5 bases clipped from V and 3 bases from J, the junction kept 5 bases outside the gene matches. Per germline, CDR1 PRHDT and CDR2 FYEKMQ (reference sequence). The CDR3 spans 16 residues. CDR3 loop: CASSPTSGSIYNEQFF. CDR3 coding DNA: TGTGCCAGCAGCCCGACTAGCGGGAGTATCTACAATGAGCAGTTCTTC.

Concerning this clone: Other DNA sequences of this sample code for an identical CDR3. The chain carries TRBV29-1 and TRBJ2-7; the match to TRBD2 covers 9 bases. V lost 4 bases, J lost 2 bases, and 6 bases stayed unmatched. Germline values: CDR1 SQVTM, CDR2 ANQGSEA. The CDR3 is 14 residues long. The CDR3 bases are TGCAGCGTTGGACCGGGACTAGCCGCCTACGAGCAGTACTTC. The encoded protein is CSVGPGLAAYEQYF.

This clone was detected once. The chain employs TRBV7-8 and TRBJ2-6; TRBD1 agrees at 12 bases. The junction had 16 bases not matched to a gene; V was cut back by 6 bases and J by 1 base. The CDR3 has 21 amino acids. Germline CDR1 is SGHVS and CDR2 is FQNEAQ. The CDR3 region is CASSSHNPGQGARSGANVLTF. As DNA, the CDR3 is TGTGCCAGCAGTTCTCACAACCCGGGACAGGGGGCGAGATCTGGGGCCAACGTCCTGACTTTC. The complete variable domain, with remaining parts taken from reference TRBV7-8 and TRBJ2-6, reads GAGVSQSPRYKVAKRGQDVALRCDPISGHVSLFWYQQALGQGPEFLTYFQNEAQLDKSGLPSDRFFAERPEGSVSTLKIQRTQQEDSAVYLCASSSHNPGQGARSGANVLTFGAGSRLTVL.

The V call is TRBV25-1, the J call TRBJ2-3, with 11 bases identical to TRBD1. The junction had 7 bases not matched to a gene; V was cut back by 4 bases and J by 4 bases. Germline CDR1 reads MGHDK; CDR2 reads SYGVNS. The CDR3 has 16 amino acids. This CDR3 is CASSAPGTGGSDTQYF. In DNA form, the CDR3 reads TGTGCCAGCAGTGCCCCCGGGACAGGGGGTTCAGATACGCAGTATTTT.

The chain employs TRBV6-5 and TRBJ1-1, with D possibly being TRBD1 (5 bases). Trimming stripped 8 bases from V and 2 bases from J, with 12 bases between. The CDR3 loop spans 13 amino acids. Germline V gene lookup returns CDR1 MNHEY and CDR2 SVGAGI. The CDR3 DNA follows: TGTGCCAGCTCCAGGGTTTTCAACACTGAAGCTTTCTTT. Its translation is CASSRVFNTEAFF.

The V gene is TRBV4-2, the J gene TRBJ1-4, with D possibly TRBD1 on 6 matching bases. The CDR3 is made up of 16 amino acids. Germline lookup yields CDR1 LGHNA and CDR2 YNFKEQ. Trimming took off 1 base at V and 7 bases at J, with 16 bases between the two ends. DNA of the CDR3: TGTGCCAGCAGCCAAGTTTGGGCAGGAGGGGGTGAAAAACTGTTTTTT. Translated, it gives CASSQVWAGGGEKLFF.

The chain recombines TRBV7-3 with TRBJ1-2; 9 nucleotides agree with TRBD1. From germline, CDR1 is SGHTA and CDR2 FQGTGA. The CDR3 covers 13 residues. V lost 3 bases to trimming and J lost 7 bases; unmatched junction nucleotides: 3. CDR3 protein: CASSFDRGFGYTF. As DNA, the CDR3 is TGTGCCAGCAGCTTTGACAGGGGGTTTGGCTACACCTTC.

The chain has TRBV6-1 and TRBJ2-7; D possibly corresponds to TRBD2 (6 bases). The CDR3 spans 16 residues. V shed 3 bases and J shed 2 bases, with 17 bases lying between them. In germline, CDR1 is MNHNS, CDR2 SASEGT. As DNA, the CDR3 is TGTGCCAGCAGTGATTTGGGGGGATCTTTTACCTACGAGCAGTACTTC. Translated, it gives CASSDLGGSFTYEQYF.

V usage is TRBV5-1 and J usage is TRBJ1-1; 7 nucleotides agree with TRBD1. CDR1 is SGHRS and CDR2 is YFSETQ in the germline V gene. The junction had 11 bases not matched to a gene; V was cut back by 4 bases and J by 11 bases. This CDR3 has 13 residues. CDR3 residues: CASSQGQSETAFF. For the CDR3, the DNA is TGCGCCAGCAGCCAGGGACAGTCAGAAACGGCTTTCTTT.

J is TRBJ2-5 and V is TRBV7-2, with D perhaps being TRBD1 or TRBD2 (5 bases each). V was cut by 8 bases and J by 5 bases, with 18 bases left in between. CDR3 length: 14 residues. From germline, CDR1 is SGHTA and CDR2 FQGNSA. CDR3 residues: CASVSPPGRETQYF. The CDR3, as DNA: TGTGCCAGCGTATCTCCCCCGGGACGGGAGACCCAGTACTTC.

This chain connects TRBV5-1 to TRBJ1-2, with 7 bases that match TRBD1. The V segment lost 3 bases and the J segment 4 bases; nucleotides outside the gene matches: 12. Germline CDR1 SGHRS, CDR2 YFSETQ. CDR3 size: 16 residues. The CDR3 loop is CASSSGTAASSYGYTF. The CDR3 bases are TGCGCCAGCAGCTCCGGGACAGCAGCATCGAGCTATGGCTACACCTTC.